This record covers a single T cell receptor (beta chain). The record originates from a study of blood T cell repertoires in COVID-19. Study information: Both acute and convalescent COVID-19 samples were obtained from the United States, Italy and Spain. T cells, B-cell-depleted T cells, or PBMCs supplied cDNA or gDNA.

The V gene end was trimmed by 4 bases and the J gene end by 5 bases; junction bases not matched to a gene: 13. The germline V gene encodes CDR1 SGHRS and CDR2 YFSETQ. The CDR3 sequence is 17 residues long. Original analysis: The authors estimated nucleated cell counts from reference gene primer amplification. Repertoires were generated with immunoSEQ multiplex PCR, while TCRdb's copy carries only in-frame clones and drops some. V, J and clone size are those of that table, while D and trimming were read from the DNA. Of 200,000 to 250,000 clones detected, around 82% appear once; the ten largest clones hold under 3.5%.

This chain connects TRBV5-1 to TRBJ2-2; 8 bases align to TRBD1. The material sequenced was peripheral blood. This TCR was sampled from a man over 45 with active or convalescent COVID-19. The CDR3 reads CASSPFTGGFKTGELFF. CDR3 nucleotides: TGCGCCAGCAGCCCGTTCACAGGGGGTTTTAAGACCGGGGAGCTGTTTTTT.